This TCR beta chain was documented in a study of T cell changes during pregnancy in multiple sclerosis (dated by TCRdb to about 2019). With regard to the full study: In women with multiple sclerosis, the researchers looked at how the T cell repertoire shifted as pregnancy progressed.

The library came from the immunoSEQ multiplex PCR assay. TCRdb carries this immuneACCESS record with in-frame sequences only. Its versions omit some clonotypes, under half of them owing to an unresolved V gene in the studies checked, with the rest unexplained. In this sample the table shows about 67,000 clones, 92% of which occur a single time. The ten most abundant clones make up 1.6% of the sample. On this clone: Its target antigen remains unknown. The input lacks base qualities; no much larger clone sits a single base away.

Trimming accounts for 2 bases at V and 5 bases at J, while the number of junction bases matched to no gene is 5. Sequences SGHAT (CDR1) and FQDESV (CDR2) are obtained from the germline V gene (reference sequence). The cysteine opens and the phenylalanine closes a CDR3 of 14 amino acids. Only CDR3 DNA remains: 42 bases, in frame from the first base. Sequencing used peripheral blood, obtained in the first trimester of pregnancy. This receptor was taken from a female donor in good health, enrolled as a control in a pregnancy study. The chain couples TRBV11-1 to TRBJ1-1, and TRBD1 aligns with 7 junction nucleotides. The CDR3 has the sequence CASSLRGRGTEAFF. The DNA reads TGTGCCAGCAGCTTAAGGGGGCGAGGGACTGAAGCTTTCTTT.